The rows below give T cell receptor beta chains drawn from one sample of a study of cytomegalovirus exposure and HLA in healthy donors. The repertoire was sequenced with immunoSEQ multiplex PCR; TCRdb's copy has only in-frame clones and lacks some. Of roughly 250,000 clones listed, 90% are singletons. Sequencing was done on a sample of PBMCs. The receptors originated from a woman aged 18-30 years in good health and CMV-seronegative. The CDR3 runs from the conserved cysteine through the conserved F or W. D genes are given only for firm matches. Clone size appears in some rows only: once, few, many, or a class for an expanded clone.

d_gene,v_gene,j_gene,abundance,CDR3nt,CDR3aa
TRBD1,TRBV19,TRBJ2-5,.,TGTGCCAGTAGTATAGGTCACAGGGGGCCGCAAGAGACCCAGTACTTC,CASSIGHRGPQETQYF
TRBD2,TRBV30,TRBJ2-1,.,TGTGCCTGGAGCGCGAGTTGGGGCGGGGGGTACAATGAGCAGTTCTTC,CAWSASWGGGYNEQFF
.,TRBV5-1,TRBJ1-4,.,TGCGCCAGCAGCTTGTCAAGTACAGCCGAAAAACTGTTTTTT,CASSLSSTAEKLFF
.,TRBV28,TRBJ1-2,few,TGTGCCAGCAGTTCTGGCCAGGGGCACTATGGCTACACCTTC,CASSSGQGHYGYTF
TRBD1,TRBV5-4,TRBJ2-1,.,TGTGCCAGCAGCTGGGACAGGGGAGTCTACAATGAGCAGTTCTTC,CASSWDRGVYNEQFF
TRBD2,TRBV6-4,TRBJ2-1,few,TGTGCCAGCAGTGACTCCGGCGGGGGGGTCTACAATGAGCAGTTCTTC,CASSDSGGGVYNEQFF
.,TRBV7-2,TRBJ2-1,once,TGTGCCAGCAGCTTAGGAGACTGGCAAGAGCAGTTCTTC,CASSLGDWQEQFF
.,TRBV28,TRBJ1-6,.,TGTGCCAGCAAACAGACAGGCGGGTCACCCCTCCACTTT,CASKQTGGSPLHF
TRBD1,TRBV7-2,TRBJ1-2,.,TGTGCCAGCAGCTTTACAGGGGGCGATAACTATGGCTACACCTTC,CASSFTGGDNYGYTF
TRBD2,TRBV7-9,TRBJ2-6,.,TGTGCCAGCAGCTTAATAGCGGGGGGCCTCTCTGGGGCCAACGTCCTGACTTTC,CASSLIAGGLSGANVLTF
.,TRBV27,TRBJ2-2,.,TGTGCCAGCAGTTTATCCCCGGGGGCCGGGGAGCTGTTTTTT,CASSLSPGAGELFF
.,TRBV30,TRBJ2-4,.,TGTGCCTATACAGGGTTTAACAAAAACATTCAGTACTTC,CAYTGFNKNIQYF
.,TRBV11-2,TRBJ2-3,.,TGTGCCAGCAGCTTAGCCTCGGCGGGGATGACAGATACGCAGTATTTT,CASSLASAGMTDTQYF
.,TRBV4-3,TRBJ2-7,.,TGCGCCAGCAGCCAATCATCCGAGACAGTCTCCTACGAGCAGTACTTC,CASSQSSETVSYEQYF
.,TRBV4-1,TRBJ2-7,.,TGCGCCAGCAGCCTCGCCAACTCGGGGGACGAGCAGTACTTC,CASSLANSGDEQYF
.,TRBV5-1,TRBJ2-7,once,TGCGCCAGCAGCTTGGGGCGGTACGGGGAAGGCCACGAGCAGTACTTC,CASSLGRYGEGHEQYF
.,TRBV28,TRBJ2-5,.,TGTGCCAGCAGTTCCGAGGCACTCCGACAAGAGACCCAGTACTTC,CASSSEALRQETQYF
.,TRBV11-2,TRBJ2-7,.,TGTGCCAGCAGCTTAGACCCCAGGGTAGGCTACGAGCAGTACTTC,CASSLDPRVGYEQYF
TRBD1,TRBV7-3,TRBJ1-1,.,TGTGCCAGCAGCTCTCAGGGGGGTAATACTGAAGCTTTCTTT,CASSSQGGNTEAFF
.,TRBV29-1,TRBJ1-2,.,TGCAGCGTTGAAGATCTAGGGCAGGGTCCTATCTATGGCTACACCTTC,CSVEDLGQGPIYGYTF
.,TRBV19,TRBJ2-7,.,TGTGCCAGTAGTCGGCGCAGCGGACGAACCTACGAGCAGTACTTC,CASSRRSGRTYEQYF
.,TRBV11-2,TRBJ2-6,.,TGTGCCAGCAGCTTAGCTGCTGGGGCCAACGTCCTGACTTTC,CASSLAAGANVLTF
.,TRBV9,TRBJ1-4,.,TGTGCCAGCAGCGTCATTCAGGAAGAGGGTGAAAAACTGTTTTTT,CASSVIQEEGEKLFF
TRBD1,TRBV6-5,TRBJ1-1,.,TGTGCCAGCAGTTCCCGGGACAGGAGAGCTGGAGCTTTCTTT,CASSSRDRRAGAFF
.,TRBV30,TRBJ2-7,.,TGTGCCTGGATGAGGGGAACAGGGACCTACGAGCAGTACTTC,CAWMRGTGTYEQYF
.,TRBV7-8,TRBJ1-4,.,TGTGCCAGCAGCTTAGGGTCGGGTAATGAAAAACTGTTTTTT,CASSLGSGNEKLFF
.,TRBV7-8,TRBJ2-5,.,TGTGCCAGCAGCTTACCAGGGCCCGGATGGGAGACCCAGTACTTC,CASSLPGPGWETQYF
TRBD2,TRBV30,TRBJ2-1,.,TGTGCCTGGAGTTTTAGCGGGGGGTCATTCAATGAGCAGTTCTTC,CAWSFSGGSFNEQFF
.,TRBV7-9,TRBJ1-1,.,TGTGCCAGCAGCTTGGACAGCAGGGCTGAAGCTTTCTTT,CASSLDSRAEAFF
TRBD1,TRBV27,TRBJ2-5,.,TGTGCCAGCAGTTCAGACAGGGTCGTGGAGACCCAGTACTTC,CASSSDRVVETQYF
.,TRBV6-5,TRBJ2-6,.,TGTGCCAGCAGGCCACAGAACTCTGGGGCCAACGTCCTGACTTTC,CASRPQNSGANVLTF
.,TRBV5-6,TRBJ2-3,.,TGTGCCAGCAGCCGAGAAACCGGGATCAACACAGATACGCAGTATTTT,CASSRETGINTDTQYF
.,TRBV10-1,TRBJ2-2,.,TGCGCCAGCAGTGAATCGGTCACAGGCACCGGGGAGCTGTTTTTT,CASSESVTGTGELFF
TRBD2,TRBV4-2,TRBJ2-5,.,TGTGCCAGCAGCCACGAACTAGCGGGAACCCAAGAGACCCAGTACTTC,CASSHELAGTQETQYF
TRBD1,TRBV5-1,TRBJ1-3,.,TGCGCCAGCAGCTTGGGGGACAGGGCCCTCTCTGGAAACACCATATATTTT,CASSLGDRALSGNTIYF
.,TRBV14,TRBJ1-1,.,TGTGCCAGCAGCCAGGGAGAGACTGAAGCTTTCTTT,CASSQGETEAFF
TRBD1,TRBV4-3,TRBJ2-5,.,TGCGCCAGCAGCCAAGATCTCCCGGGACAGGGGTCGGGGGAGACCCAGTACTTC,CASSQDLPGQGSGETQYF
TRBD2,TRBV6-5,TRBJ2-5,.,TGTGCCAGCAGTTACTGGCATCGTAGCGGGGAGACCCAGTACTTC,CASSYWHRSGETQYF
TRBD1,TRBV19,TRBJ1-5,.,TGTGCCAGTAGTAGATCCGGGACAGGGGGCGGCAGCAATCAGCCCCAGCATTTT,CASSRSGTGGGSNQPQHF
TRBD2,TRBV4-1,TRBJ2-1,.,TGCGCCAGCAGCCAAGATTTCCTAGCGGGCATAAGCTCCTACAATGAGCAGTTCTTC,CASSQDFLAGISSYNEQFF
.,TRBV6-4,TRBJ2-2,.,TGTGCCAGCAGTGAACAGGCGTACACCGGGGAGCTGTTTTTT,CASSEQAYTGELFF
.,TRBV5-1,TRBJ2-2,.,TGCGCCAGCAGCTGGACGGGAACCTGGAACACCGGGGAGCTGTTTTTT,CASSWTGTWNTGELFF
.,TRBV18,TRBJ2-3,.,TGTGCCAGCTCACCACCGTTCCAAGATACGCAGTATTTT,CASSPPFQDTQYF
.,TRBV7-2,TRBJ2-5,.,TGTGCCAGCAGCCCTCGACTAGTCGGGGAGACCCAGTACTTC,CASSPRLVGETQYF
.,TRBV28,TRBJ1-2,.,TGTGCCAGCAGTTTAGGAGGGGCGGAGAGCTATGGCTACACCTTC,CASSLGGAESYGYTF